This T cell receptor beta chain was recovered during a study of blood T cell repertoires in COVID-19. This table comes from immunoSEQ multiplex PCR, and its TCRdb copy is limited to in-frame clones, with some not included. The top ten hold just over 4% of the sample, which has 90,000 to 130,000 clones, about 83% seen once. The CDR3 is 14 residues long. Germline lookup yields CDR1 MNHEY and CDR2 SVGAGI. The ends lost 6 bases at V and 7 bases at J; junction bases unmatched: 8. The sequence came from a woman in her seventies with acute or convalescent COVID-19. Sequencing was carried out using peripheral blood. The chain employs TRBV6-5 and TRBJ2-1, with 8 bases fitting TRBD2. CDR3 nucleotide sequence: TGTGCCAGCAGCTTCGGGGGGGGCTTTAATGAGCAGTTCTTC. Translated, it gives CASSFGGGFNEQFF.